The entry below gives a single TCR beta chain sequence along with its context. This sample is part of a study of blood T cell repertoires in COVID-19. The data were produced by immunoSEQ multiplex PCR, yet TCRdb's version contains in-frame clones alone and is incomplete. The profile covers around 150,000 clones, with roughly 79% appearing a single time and around 8.7% taken by the ten largest. The CDR3 has 13 residues. In germline, CDR1 is SQVTM, CDR2 ANQGSEA. Trimming took off 5 bases at V and 1 base at J, with 10 bases between the two ends. The sequencing sample was made of peripheral blood. The TCR comes from a middle-aged man with active or convalescent COVID-19. The chain combines TRBV29-1 with TRBJ2-3; D is uncertain. CDR3 sequence: CSVKIVGTDTQYF. The CDR3 bases are TGCAGCGTTAAAATAGTCGGCACAGATACGCAGTATTTT.